This TCR beta chain was sequenced for a study of blood T cells in healthy people across ages. A second roughly 7 to 12 cycle PCR used barcoded and J-beta primers. One entry per CDR3 protein results from TCRdb running MiXCR on the 5' RACE reads. Of 800,000 to 950,000 distinct CDR3 sequences detected, approximately 32% appear once; the ten largest clones hold 10%. Study-level findings and limits: Naive CD4+ cells and diversity were both higher in long-lived donors than in aged donors.

Comments on this clonotype: No antigen is known for it. A single base separates this from a much larger clone, so it may be a read error.

The same sample was also studied in work on T cells of mothers and their children. As that report states: Sample barcodes plus 2-4 random nucleotides came from the M1S primer. Unrelated mother-child pairs always had slightly, but never significantly, lower normalized overlap than related pairs.

The sequence came from a woman aged 40 to 50 in good health. Source material: blood.

The CDR3 DNA is TGTGCCAGCAGCGTATCGGGGTTTACTTATAGTGATGAGCAGTACTTC. This encodes CASSVSGFTYSDEQYF. This sequence joins TRBV9 and TRBJ2-4, with D tentatively TRBD2 (5 bases). Germline loops: CDR1 SGDLS, CDR2 YYNGEE. CDR3 size: 16 residues. The V end lost 1 base, the J end lost 13 bases, and 24 bases lay between the germline ends.